The 30 T cell receptor beta chains listed next were all sequenced from one sample in a study of T cells in Graves' hyperthyroidism and ophthalmopathy. What was amplified from RNA transcripts were TCR beta CDR3 regions. The HTBI primer set drove a first-round RT-PCR of the TCR CDR3. One entry per CDR3 protein, called by TCRdb with MiXCR from the multiplex PCR reads. The table records around 350,000 distinct CDR3 sequences, about 18% of them present only once. Sequenced: blood. The receptors originated from a woman aged 25 to 45 with Graves' hyperthyroidism that later progressed to Graves' ophthalmopathy.

The V call is TRBV28, the J call TRBJ1-4, with a tentative D call TRBD1 (5 bases). CDR3 length: 16 residues. With 4 bases removed from V and 5 bases from J, the gap between germline ends came to 17 bases. Looked up from germline, CDR1 is MDHEN and CDR2 is SYDVKM. As DNA, the CDR3 is TGTGCCAGCAGTTCCCTGACCCGGGACGGAAATGAAAAACTGTTTTTT. It is translated as CASSSLTRDGNEKLFF. Filled out from reference TRBV28 and TRBJ1-4, the complete variable domain reads DVKVTQSSRYLVKRTGEKVFLECVQDMDHENMFWYRQDPGLGLRLIYFSYDVKMKEKGDIPEGYSVSREKKERFSLILESASTNQTSMYLCASSSLTRDGNEKLFFGSGTQLSVL.

The rearrangement joins TRBV6-1 to TRBJ2-5; 8 nucleotides match TRBD1. Germline CDR1 is MNHNS and CDR2 is SASEGT. The CDR3 has 14 amino acids. Trimming removed 8 bases from V and 2 bases from J; junction bases left unmatched: 7. The CDR3 loop reads CASALTGDQETQYF. The CDR3 bases are TGTGCCAGCGCATTGACAGGGGATCAAGAGACCCAGTACTTC.

This chain joins TRBV10-3 and TRBJ2-5; unclear D gene. The germline V gene has CDR1 ENHRY and CDR2 SYGVKD. The CDR3 totals 12 residues. The V and J ends lost 0 bases and 5 bases respectively, with 4 bases between them. The DNA for the CDR3 is TGTGCCATCAGTGAGTCGAGGGAGACCCAGTACTTC. This translates into CAISESRETQYF.

The rearrangement joins TRBV7-9 to TRBJ2-3; D is undetermined. The germline V gene encodes CDR1 SEHNR and CDR2 FQNEAQ (reference sequence). The CDR3 sequence is 15 residues long. Trimming removed 5 bases at V and 2 bases at J, with 14 bases between. The CDR3 region is CASSPAVRTTDTQYF. Written as DNA, the CDR3 is TGTGCCAGCAGCCCGGCCGTGCGGACCACAGATACGCAGTATTTT.

The chain uses TRBV30 and TRBJ2-3, with 11 bases matching TRBD2. Germline lookup yields CDR1 GTSNPN and CDR2 SVGIG (reference sequence). The J segment lost 4 bases and the V segment lost 2 bases, leaving 2 bases of the junction unmatched. The CDR3 loop spans 14 amino acids. The CDR3 sequence: CAWSLAGGADTQYF. In DNA form, the CDR3 reads TGTGCCTGGAGTCTAGCGGGAGGCGCAGATACGCAGTATTTT.

This clonotype has at least ten counts. V usage is TRBV11-2 and J usage is TRBJ2-5; no clear D gene. Germline V gene lookup returns CDR1 SGHAT and CDR2 FQNNGV. The CDR3 has 15 amino acids. V was cut by 0 bases and J by 5 bases, with 13 bases left in between. This CDR3 is CASSLDWKAWETQYF. CDR3 bases: TGTGCCAGCAGCTTAGACTGGAAGGCTTGGGAGACCCAGTACTTC.

This clonotype came up many times. J is TRBJ2-7 and V is TRBV11-1; 7 nucleotides agree with TRBD2. The germline V gene has CDR1 SGHAT and CDR2 FQDESV (reference sequence). Trimming at V came to 1 base and at J to 3 bases, leaving 3 bases not matched to a gene. The CDR3 is 14 residues long. Here the CDR3 DNA reads TGTGCCAGCAGCTTAGGGGACTACAACTACGAGCAGTACTTC. It codes for CASSLGDYNYEQYF. Full variable domain (missing parts from reference TRBV11-1 and TRBJ2-7): EAEVAQSPRYKITEKSQAVAFWCDPISGHATLYWYRQILGQGPELLVQFQDESVVDDSQLPKDRFSAERLKGVDSTLKIQPAELGDSAMYLCASSLGDYNYEQYFGPGTRLTVT.

This clonotype appeared many times. This chain links TRBV5-1 with TRBJ2-7; D is uncertain. CDR1 SGHRS and CDR2 YFSETQ come from the germline V gene. The V gene lost 0 bases and the J gene lost 4 bases, with 17 bases spanning the gap. The CDR3 has 16 amino acids. The CDR3 DNA reads TGCGCCAGCAGCTTGGCCGCGCAGGCACAACTGTACGAGCAGTACTTC. Translation: CASSLAAQAQLYEQYF.

The genes are TRBV7-9 and TRBJ2-7; D not resolved. The CDR3 runs 12 residues. Trimming stripped 4 bases from V and 7 bases from J, with 11 bases between. Germline-derived CDR1 and CDR2 are SEHNR and FQNEAQ (reference sequence). The CDR3 DNA follows: TGTGCCAGCAGCTCGGACCCAAAAGAGCAGTACTTC. It specifies CASSSDPKEQYF.

As regards this clonotype: A read error may be the cause here, since a much bigger clone is one base away. The CDR3 region is CAGRSRWKSDTDTQYF. As DNA, the CDR3 is TGTGCCGGCAGGTCCCGGTGGAAGTCCGACACAGATACGCAGTATTTT. The chain uses TRBV3-1 and TRBJ2-3; unclear D gene. The germline CDR1 and CDR2 sequences are LGHDT and YNNKEL (reference sequence). CDR3 length: 16 amino acids.

This clonotype came up once. The V gene is TRBV20-1, the J gene TRBJ2-3; D unresolved. The CDR3 is made up of 14 amino acids. Trimming stripped 3 bases from V and 3 bases from J, with 13 bases between. The germline gives CDR1 DFQATT, CDR2 SNEGSKA (reference sequence). The CDR3 DNA reads TGCAGTGCTAGGCAGGCTAGTATTACAGATACGCAGTATTTT. It translates to CSARQASITDTQYF.

This clonotype was recorded many times. The chain combines TRBV28 with TRBJ1-5; D call uncertain. Germline V gene lookup returns CDR1 MDHEN and CDR2 SYDVKM. This CDR3 is 17 amino acids long. Trimming pared 4 bases from V and 0 bases from J, leaving 16 bases between. Here the CDR3 reads CASSSSAWGYSNQPQHF. As DNA, the CDR3 is TGTGCCAGCAGTTCCTCTGCTTGGGGATATAGCAATCAGCCCCAGCATTTT. The full variable domain, rest sourced from reference TRBV28 and TRBJ1-5, is DVKVTQSSRYLVKRTGEKVFLECVQDMDHENMFWYRQDPGLGLRLIYFSYDVKMKEKGDIPEGYSVSREKKERFSLILESASTNQTSMYLCASSSSAWGYSNQPQHFGDGTRLSIL.

This clonotype was seen ten or more times. The chain links TRBV11-2 to TRBJ2-2; D is undetermined. This CDR3 spans 16 amino acids. Germline values: CDR1 SGHAT, CDR2 FQNNGV. Trimming cost V 1 base and J 4 bases, with 13 bases left between them. CDR3 residues: CASSLVPPRSTGELFF. The CDR3 region has the DNA TGTGCCAGCAGCTTAGTCCCCCCTCGTAGCACCGGGGAGCTGTTTTTT.

Only a few counts were recorded for this clonotype. The rearrangement links TRBV28 to TRBJ1-2, with D uncertain. This CDR3 has 14 amino acids. V gave up 9 bases and J gave up 6 bases, with 20 bases separating them. CDR1 MDHEN and CDR2 SYDVKM come from the germline V gene. This CDR3 reads CASNVGEGRDGYTF. The DNA of the CDR3 is TGTGCCAGTAACGTTGGTGAGGGTCGAGATGGCTACACCTTC.

Ten or more counts support this clonotype. The chain couples TRBV10-2 to TRBJ1-2, with 8 bases lining up with TRBD1. In germline, CDR1 is WSHSY, CDR2 SAAADI. CDR3 length: 15 amino acids. J gave up 6 bases and V 9 bases, and 15 bases lay outside the gene matches. The CDR3 reads CASAGGVSLRNGYTF. CDR3 bases: TGCGCCAGTGCAGGGGGCGTTAGTTTAAGGAATGGCTACACCTTC.

This rearrangement joins TRBV29-1 to TRBJ1-3, with D unclear. From germline, CDR1 is SQVTM and CDR2 ANQGSEA. The CDR3 has 11 amino acids. Trimming shortened V by 4 bases and J by 3 bases, and 4 bases separated the two germline ends. The CDR3 DNA is TGCAGCGTTGGAGGTGGAAACACCATATATTTT. This encodes CSVGGGNTIYF.

This clonotype turned up a few times. The chain combines TRBV10-3 with TRBJ1-2; 8 positions agree with TRBD1. V lost 0 bases and J lost 4; bases outside the gene matches: 4. There are 15 residues in the CDR3. The germline V gene has CDR1 ENHRY and CDR2 SYGVKD. The CDR3 region is CAISESTQGAYGYTF. CDR3 in DNA: TGTGCCATCAGTGAGTCGACCCAGGGGGCCTATGGCTACACCTTC.

This clonotype was seen ten or more times. The CDR3 nucleotides read TGCGCCAGCAGCTCAACCGGGACATTCTACGAGCAGTACTTC. Encoded protein: CASSSTGTFYEQYF. The chain is built from TRBV5-1 and TRBJ2-7; D may be TRBD1 (6 bases). Germline assignment: CDR1 SGHRS and CDR2 YFSETQ. V was cut by 3 bases and J by 3 bases, with 13 bases left in between. The CDR3 sequence is 14 residues long. Together with reference TRBV5-1 and TRBJ2-7, the CDR3 gives the full variable domain: KAGVTQTPRYLIKTRGQQVTLSCSPISGHRSVSWYQQTPGQGLQFLFEYFSETQRNKGNFPGRFSGRQFSNSRSEMNVSTLELGDSALYLCASSSTGTFYEQYFGPGTRLTVT.

At least ten counts were recorded for this clonotype. The V gene is TRBV29-1, the J gene TRBJ2-5, with D possibly matching TRBD1 (5 bases). V lost 4 bases, J lost 4 bases, and 13 bases lay in between. The CDR3 consists of 13 residues. Germline V gene lookup returns CDR1 SQVTM and CDR2 ANQGSEA. CDR3 sequence (DNA): TGCAGCGTTGTGGTAGGGGTTCCAGAGACCCAGTACTTC. It encodes CSVVVGVPETQYF. Variable domain in full (rest from reference TRBV29-1 and TRBJ2-5): SAVISQKPSRDICQRGTSLTIQCQVDSQVTMMFWYRQQPGQSLTLIATANQGSEATYESGFVIDKFPISRPNLTFSTLTVSNMSPEDSSIYLCSVVVGVPETQYFGPGTRLLVL.

This clonotype was detected ten times or more. The chain combines TRBV5-1 with TRBJ1-2; D uncertain. The CDR3 has 15 residues. Germline-derived CDR1 and CDR2 are SGHRS and YFSETQ. Trimming pared 6 bases from V and 8 bases from J, leaving 23 bases between. The CDR3 loop is CASTNDGSGGTGYTF. CDR3 nucleotides: TGCGCCAGCACCAACGACGGATCGGGAGGAACGGGCTACACCTTC.

This clonotype has at least ten counts. This chain connects TRBV7-9 to TRBJ2-1; 7 bases agree with TRBD1. CDR1 is SEHNR and CDR2 is FQNEAQ in the germline V gene (reference sequence). The length of the CDR3 is 16 residues. V lost 7 bases to trimming and J lost 4 bases; unmatched junction nucleotides: 13. The CDR3 reads CASIGATGQLYNEQFF. As DNA, the CDR3 is TGTGCCAGCATTGGTGCGACAGGGCAGTTGTACAATGAGCAGTTCTTC.

The V call is TRBV6-5, the J call TRBJ2-1; D remains unclear. The CDR3 has 12 amino acids. Germline assignment: CDR1 MNHEY and CDR2 SVGAGI. Trimming removed 4 bases from V and 10 bases from J, with 11 bases in between. The CDR3 reads CASSLMPGEQFF. Written as DNA, the CDR3 is TGTGCCAGCAGTTTAATGCCTGGGGAGCAGTTCTTC.

This clonotype was counted many times. This sequence joins TRBV6-6 and TRBJ1-2; 7 bases are a match to TRBD1. V gave up 0 bases and J gave up 1 base; unmatched junction bases: 5. Germline CDR1 and CDR2: MNHNY and SVGAGI (reference sequence). The CDR3 loop spans 16 amino acids. The CDR3 DNA reads as TGTGCCAGCAGTTACTCGGCAGGGGGGGATAACTATGGCTACACCTTC. Its protein is CASSYSAGGDNYGYTF.

V is TRBV7-8 and J is TRBJ1-4; unclear D gene. CDR1 and CDR2 (germline): SGHVS, FQNEAQ. This CDR3 has 13 amino acids. Trimming left V 1 base short and J 7 bases short, with 7 bases between. DNA for the CDR3: TGTGCCAGCAGCTTAGTCCGCCTTGAAAAACTGTTTTTT. Amino acid sequence: CASSLVRLEKLFF.

The chain is built from TRBV3-1 and TRBJ2-3; weak D call: TRBD1 (5 bases). Trimming stripped 3 bases from V and 2 bases from J, with 9 bases between. This CDR3 is built from 14 residues. Germline V gene lookup returns CDR1 LGHDT and CDR2 YNNKEL (reference sequence). In nucleotides, the CDR3 is TGTGCCAGCAGCCATGAGGACACCACAGATACGCAGTATTTT. Translating gives CASSHEDTTDTQYF.

This clonotype was found a few times. At one end the junction does not follow the germline gene, possibly because of a read error. CDR3 loop: CASSTPSGGRDTQCF. The CDR3 nucleotides are TGTGCCAGTAGTACCCCTAGCGGGGGGCGAGATACGCAGTGTTTT. This chain links TRBV19 with TRBJ2-3; TRBD2 aligns across 11 bases. The CDR3 is made up of 15 amino acids. Germline values: CDR1 LNHDA, CDR2 SQIVND (reference sequence). Looking up the rest from reference TRBV19 and TRBJ2-3 gives the full variable domain: DGGITQSPKYLFRKEGQNVTLSCEQNLNHDAMYWYRQDPGQGLRLIYYSQIVNDFQKGDIAEGYSVSREKKESFPLTVTSAQKNPTAFYLCASSTPSGGRDTQCFGPGTRLTVL.

In this sample, this clonotype turned up many times. This chain joins TRBV28 and TRBJ2-7, with 7 bases matching TRBD1. The CDR3 loop spans 14 amino acids. V shed 5 bases and J 0 bases; nucleotides not matched to a gene: 4. CDR1 MDHEN and CDR2 SYDVKM come from the germline V gene. CDR3 residues: CASSPGTVSYEQYF. The DNA for the CDR3 is TGTGCCAGCAGTCCGGGGACAGTCTCCTACGAGCAGTACTTC.

This clonotype was observed many times. The chain recombines TRBV12-3 or TRBV12-4 with TRBJ2-7; D gene unclear. This CDR3 contains 13 residues. Trimming took off 1 base at V and 3 bases at J, with 7 bases between the two ends. The CDR3: CASSLDLIYEQYF. The CDR3 DNA follows: TGTGCCAGCAGTTTAGACCTCATCTACGAGCAGTACTTC.

A few counts support this clonotype. The gene calls are TRBV15 and TRBJ2-1; 11 positions match TRBD2. CDR1 is LNHNV, CDR2 YYDKDF, per germline (reference sequence). The CDR3 is 15 amino acids. V trimming: 3 bases; J trimming: 9 bases; junction bases outside the gene matches: 7. CDR3 protein: CATSSIAGGPVEQFF. CDR3 coding DNA: TGTGCCACCAGCAGTATAGCGGGGGGGCCGGTTGAGCAGTTCTTC.

This clonotype was found once. The chain couples TRBV27 to TRBJ2-1, with 8 bases lining up with TRBD2. The CDR3 totals 14 residues. Germline CDR1 MNHEY, CDR2 SMNVEV (reference sequence). After removal of 4 bases from V and 7 bases from J, the junction contained 6 bases not matched to a gene. The CDR3 protein is CASSWGGGRNEQFF. In DNA form, the CDR3 reads TGTGCCAGCAGTTGGGGCGGGGGGCGAAATGAGCAGTTCTTC.